Below, 4 T cell receptor beta chains from the same sample are listed, as sequenced in a study of radiotherapy plus CTLA-4 blockade in lung cancer (dated by TCRdb to 2016 to 2019). The library came from the immunoSEQ multiplex PCR assay. In its TCRdb copy, this immuneACCESS table keeps in-frame sequences only and misses some clones. Where compared with another copy, unresolved V genes explain less than half of these, and the others have no known cause. Within this sample are fewer than 70,000 clones, with approximately 79% of them counted one time only. The top ten clones comprise roughly 10% of the sample. This material consisted of peripheral blood, taken from a patient treated with radiotherapy plus ipilimumab. The receptors derive from a human donor with non-small cell lung cancer who had a complete response to radiotherapy plus ipilimumab.

The gene calls are TRBV5-8 and TRBJ1-1; D remains unclear. V lost 2 bases, J lost 4 bases, and 12 bases lay in between. The CDR3 runs to 14 residues. Looked up from germline, CDR1 is SGHTS and CDR2 is YDEGEE. The CDR3 DNA reads TGTGCCAGCAGCTTTAATAGGGAGGCCACTGAAGCTTTCTTT. This sequence encodes CASSFNREATEAFF.

This clone was seen more than once but under ten times. The rearrangement uses TRBV19 and TRBJ2-6, with D perhaps matching TRBD1 (6 bases). The CDR3 is 16 amino acids. The V end was cut by 7 bases, the J end by 2 bases, with 15 bases between. Looked up from germline, CDR1 is LNHDA and CDR2 is SQIVND (reference sequence). The CDR3 coding sequence is TGTGCCAGTATTCCACCGGCAGGGGCTGGGGCCAACGTCCTGACTTTC. It is translated as CASIPPAGAGANVLTF.

The rearrangement joins TRBV6-1 to TRBJ1-1, with 7 bases identical to TRBD1. The germline gives CDR1 MNHNS, CDR2 SASEGT. Losses at the gene ends were 6 bases for V and 11 bases for J; bases not matched to a gene: 6. The CDR3 runs to 11 residues. CDR3 loop: CASREQGFAFF. The CDR3 nucleotides read TGTGCCAGCAGGGAACAGGGGTTTGCTTTCTTT.

The chain joins TRBV4-2 to TRBJ1-5; 9 nucleotides line up with TRBD1. Germline lookup yields CDR1 LGHNA and CDR2 YNFKEQ. There are 19 residues in the CDR3. V shed 5 bases, J shed 2 bases, and the junction held 16 bases outside the gene matches. CDR3 loop: CASSRDPGQGKIGNQPQHF. In nucleotides, the CDR3 is TGTGCCAGCAGCAGAGATCCGGGACAGGGAAAAATTGGCAATCAGCCCCAGCATTTT.